Included here is one T cell receptor (beta chain) sequence, with context. Its antigen is unknown. This sample was included in a study of cytomegalovirus exposure and HLA in healthy donors. Study context: The 100 million to 120 million unique TCR beta sequences, from around 200 million T cells, were found by an earlier analysis. A preliminary data release comprised around 85 million unique TCRs obtained from HLA-typed donors. The study placed 70% to 90% of its approximately 360 genotyped donors in the Caucasian-associated ancestry cluster.

The CDR3 loop spans 15 amino acids. Germline CDR1 is MDHEN and CDR2 is SYDVKM. Trimming cost V 5 bases and J 5 bases, with 18 bases left between them. PCR amplification relied on 60 Vbeta primers (plus 13 Jbeta primers). The data were produced by immunoSEQ multiplex PCR, yet TCRdb's version contains in-frame clones alone and is incomplete. The sample contains some 120,000 clones, around 77% of which appear only once. Study-wide findings and caveats: Fewer N-insertions than the approximately 700-donor mean were reportedly shown by an Asian-associated ancestry cluster in a later analysis.

Sequencing input: PBMCs. The chain joins TRBV28 to TRBJ1-1; maybe TRBD1 (6 bases). The sequence derives from a woman in her thirties or forties in good health and CMV-seropositive. The CDR3 DNA reads TGTGCCAGCAGTCTCTCAGGGGCAGGGGAGACTGAAGCTTTCTTT. Its translation: CASSLSGAGETEAFF.